The present TCR beta chain was sequenced within a study of T-cell memory formation after mild COVID-19. General study findings and limits: Pre-infection memory contained some responding clones, which suggested that cross-reactive memory had joined.

5'RACE primed from the constant segment yielded TCR alpha and TCR beta cDNA libraries bearing sample barcodes and UMIs. TCRdb independently ran MiXCR on the 5' RACE reads; one entry per CDR3 protein. The data hold 400,000 to 550,000 distinct CDR3 sequences, with nearly 25% observed a single time. Germline lookup yields CDR1 KGHDR and CDR2 SFDVKD. The CDR3 has 16 amino acids. The V and J ends lost 4 bases and 5 bases respectively, with 19 bases between them. Worth noting for this clonotype: Antigen: not known.

Sequencing was done on a sample of PBMCs or a T cell subset sorted from them (not recorded which). The clonotype originates from an adult woman who had mild COVID-19 (a few samples of this study predate the infection). Cell type and time point are not known. The gene calls are TRBV24-1 and TRBJ1-2; D not certain. CDR3 sequence (DNA): TGTGCCACCAGTGACCCCGGGCGGGAAGGGCCGTATGGCTACACCTTC. It yields the protein CATSDPGREGPYGYTF.